This is a list of T cell receptor beta chains from one sample in a study of cytomegalovirus exposure and HLA in healthy donors. Measured with immunoSEQ multiplex PCR; TCRdb has only the in-frame clones, and not every one. Of around 100,000 clones listed, approximately 76% are singletons. Sequenced input: PBMCs. These receptors were obtained from a middle-aged man in good health and CMV-seronegative. Both conserved end residues are part of each CDR3. Fields, in order: D gene, J gene, clone size, V gene, CDR3 DNA, CDR3 protein. D genes are given only for firm matches. Clone sizes are given selectively: once, few, many, or a class where the clone is expanded.

D gene: NA
J gene: TRBJ2-5
clone size: NA
V gene: TRBV20-1
CDR3 DNA: TGCAGTGCTGCGTTTGGAGAGACCCAGTACTTC
CDR3 protein: CSAAFGETQYF

D gene: TRBD2
J gene: TRBJ2-1
clone size: NA
V gene: TRBV5-1
CDR3 DNA: TGCGCCAGCAGCTCCGGCCTTGGGCTAGCGGGGGATGAGCAGTTCTTC
CDR3 protein: CASSSGLGLAGDEQFF

D gene: NA
J gene: TRBJ2-1
clone size: NA
V gene: TRBV29-1
CDR3 DNA: TGCAGCGTTGAAAAGACAGGATCGGGGGGGCAGTTCTTC
CDR3 protein: CSVEKTGSGGQFF

D gene: NA
J gene: TRBJ1-2
clone size: NA
V gene: TRBV2
CDR3 DNA: TGTGCCAGCAGTCCTCAGGGTAACGGCTACACCTTC
CDR3 protein: CASSPQGNGYTF

D gene: TRBD1
J gene: TRBJ1-2
clone size: NA
V gene: TRBV7-9
CDR3 DNA: TGTTCCAGCAGTCTGGGACAGGGGGATGGCTACACCTTC
CDR3 protein: CSSSLGQGDGYTF

D gene: NA
J gene: TRBJ2-1
clone size: NA
V gene: TRBV7-7
CDR3 DNA: TGTGCCAGCAGCTTAGACCCAGCGAGTAATGAGCAGTTCTTC
CDR3 protein: CASSLDPASNEQFF

D gene: NA
J gene: TRBJ1-1
clone size: NA
V gene: TRBV6-5
CDR3 DNA: TGTGCCAGCACCACTACGGGACTTAACACTGAAGCTTTCTTT
CDR3 protein: CASTTTGLNTEAFF

D gene: TRBD2
J gene: TRBJ2-1
clone size: NA
V gene: TRBV6-1
CDR3 DNA: TGTGCCAGCAGTGAAGGGGGGGGTGAGCAGTTCTTC
CDR3 protein: CASSEGGGEQFF

D gene: NA
J gene: TRBJ1-1
clone size: once
V gene: TRBV6-5
CDR3 DNA: TGTGCCAGCAGAAGAATGGGCGGGACTGAAGCTTTCTTT
CDR3 protein: CASRRMGGTEAFF

D gene: NA
J gene: TRBJ2-2
clone size: NA
V gene: TRBV5-6
CDR3 DNA: TGTGCCAGCGCCGACAGGTGGAACACCGGGGAGCTGTTTTTT
CDR3 protein: CASADRWNTGELFF

D gene: TRBD1
J gene: TRBJ1-2
clone size: NA
V gene: TRBV18
CDR3 DNA: TGTGCCAGCTCACCTCCCGGGACAGGGAACTATGGCTACACCTTC
CDR3 protein: CASSPPGTGNYGYTF

D gene: NA
J gene: TRBJ1-5
clone size: NA
V gene: TRBV6-1
CDR3 DNA: TGTGCCAGCAGTGAAGCGGGAGGGAGGCAGCCCCAGCATTTT
CDR3 protein: CASSEAGGRQPQHF

D gene: TRBD1
J gene: TRBJ1-1
clone size: NA
V gene: TRBV7-2
CDR3 DNA: TGTGCCAGCAGCCCGAAGGGACAGCAGAACACTGAAGCTTTCTTT
CDR3 protein: CASSPKGQQNTEAFF

D gene: TRBD1
J gene: TRBJ2-5
clone size: once
V gene: TRBV9
CDR3 DNA: TGTGCCAGCAGCCGCTCAGGGGGCCAAGAGACCCAGTACTTC
CDR3 protein: CASSRSGGQETQYF

D gene: TRBD2
J gene: TRBJ2-1
clone size: NA
V gene: TRBV5-1
CDR3 DNA: TGCGCCAGCAGCTTGGGAGGGACTAGGGTGTGGAATGAGCAGTTCTTC
CDR3 protein: CASSLGGTRVWNEQFF

D gene: TRBD1
J gene: TRBJ2-1
clone size: NA
V gene: TRBV5-1
CDR3 DNA: TGCGCCAGCAGCTTTCAACAAACCGGGACAGACGTACAGAGCTCCTACAATGAGCAGTTCTTC
CDR3 protein: CASSFQQTGTDVQSSYNEQFF

D gene: NA
J gene: TRBJ1-1
clone size: NA
V gene: TRBV5-1
CDR3 DNA: TGCGCCAGCAGCTTGAGCGGGACTGAAGCTTTCTTT
CDR3 protein: CASSLSGTEAFF

D gene: NA
J gene: TRBJ1-2
clone size: few
V gene: TRBV6-5
CDR3 DNA: TGTGCCAGCAGTTCTTCCCGTGGCTACACCTTC
CDR3 protein: CASSSSRGYTF

D gene: TRBD1
J gene: TRBJ1-1
clone size: NA
V gene: TRBV20-1
CDR3 DNA: TGCAGTGCTGCCCGGGACAGGGGAGCTTTCTTT
CDR3 protein: CSAARDRGAFF

D gene: NA
J gene: TRBJ1-1
clone size: NA
V gene: TRBV2
CDR3 DNA: TGTGCCAGCAGTGAAGCGCTAAATCCGGGGGTGAACACTGAAGCTTTCTTT
CDR3 protein: CASSEALNPGVNTEAFF

D gene: NA
J gene: TRBJ1-2
clone size: NA
V gene: TRBV4-3
CDR3 DNA: TGCGCCAGCAGCCAAGGGTCAGGATTCGATGGCTACACCTTC
CDR3 protein: CASSQGSGFDGYTF

D gene: TRBD2
J gene: TRBJ2-3
clone size: NA
V gene: TRBV6-1
CDR3 DNA: TGTGCCAGCAGTGCTCGGACTAGCGGGGGGTCCACAGATACGCAGTATTTT
CDR3 protein: CASSARTSGGSTDTQYF

D gene: TRBD1
J gene: TRBJ1-1
clone size: NA
V gene: TRBV5-1
CDR3 DNA: TGCGCCAGCAGCTTTTCATTACCCGGGACAGGAACTGAAGCTTTCTTT
CDR3 protein: CASSFSLPGTGTEAFF

D gene: TRBD1
J gene: TRBJ1-1
clone size: once
V gene: TRBV7-8
CDR3 DNA: TGTGCCAGCAGCTCACCCCGGGACAGGGGTTGGAGTGGGAACACTGAAGCTTTCTTT
CDR3 protein: CASSSPRDRGWSGNTEAFF

D gene: NA
J gene: TRBJ1-2
clone size: NA
V gene: TRBV18
CDR3 DNA: TGTGCCAGCTCACCGATGACAGGTACTAACTATGGCTACACCTTC
CDR3 protein: CASSPMTGTNYGYTF

D gene: NA
J gene: TRBJ1-2
clone size: NA
V gene: TRBV10-1
CDR3 DNA: TGCGCCAGCAGTGAGTCGTACAGCTATGGCTACACCTTC
CDR3 protein: CASSESYSYGYTF

D gene: NA
J gene: TRBJ2-5
clone size: NA
V gene: TRBV5-1
CDR3 DNA: TGCGCCAGCAGGCTCGGACTCGGATTCCAAGAGACCCAGTACTTC
CDR3 protein: CASRLGLGFQETQYF

D gene: NA
J gene: TRBJ1-6
clone size: NA
V gene: TRBV28
CDR3 DNA: TGTGCCAGCAGTTTGGGCCCGCCGGGAAGCTCCTATAATTCCCCCCTCCACTTT
CDR3 protein: CASSLGPPGSSYNSPLHF

D gene: TRBD1
J gene: TRBJ2-2
clone size: NA
V gene: TRBV7-6
CDR3 DNA: TGTGCCAGCAGCCGGGGACAGGGGGCCACCGGGGAGCTGTTTTTT
CDR3 protein: CASSRGQGATGELFF

D gene: TRBD1
J gene: TRBJ2-1
clone size: NA
V gene: TRBV2
CDR3 DNA: TGTGCCAGCAGTGAGGCAGGGACAGGGGGTCTAAATGAGCAGCTCTTC
CDR3 protein: CASSEAGTGGLNEQLF

D gene: TRBD2
J gene: TRBJ2-3
clone size: NA
V gene: TRBV6-6
CDR3 DNA: TGTGCCAGCACTACTAGCGGGGGGCGTTCTTTAGATACGCAGTATTTT
CDR3 protein: CASTTSGGRSLDTQYF

D gene: NA
J gene: TRBJ2-1
clone size: once
V gene: TRBV9
CDR3 DNA: TGTGCCAGCAGCGCCGGGAGTTACAATGAGCAGTTCTTC
CDR3 protein: CASSAGSYNEQFF

D gene: TRBD1
J gene: TRBJ1-5
clone size: NA
V gene: TRBV25-1
CDR3 DNA: TGTGCCAGCAGGGGACAGGGCAATCAGCCCCAGCATTTT
CDR3 protein: CASRGQGNQPQHF

D gene: NA
J gene: TRBJ1-1
clone size: NA
V gene: TRBV27
CDR3 DNA: TGTGCCAGCAGTCATTTGAACACTGAAGCTTTCTTT
CDR3 protein: CASSHLNTEAFF

D gene: NA
J gene: TRBJ1-4
clone size: NA
V gene: TRBV6-6
CDR3 DNA: TGTGCCAGCATCGAAGGGGGGGCGCAGGAAAAACTGTTTTTT
CDR3 protein: CASIEGGAQEKLFF

D gene: NA
J gene: TRBJ1-2
clone size: once
V gene: TRBV12-2
CDR3 DNA: TGTGCAAGTCGCCAGCGGGGGTATGGCTACACCTTC
CDR3 protein: CASRQRGYGYTF

D gene: TRBD1
J gene: TRBJ1-1
clone size: NA
V gene: TRBV19
CDR3 DNA: TGTGCCAGTAGTATAGATACAGGGGGCACTGAAGCTTTCTTT
CDR3 protein: CASSIDTGGTEAFF

D gene: TRBD1
J gene: TRBJ2-1
clone size: few
V gene: TRBV10-1
CDR3 DNA: TGCGCCAGCAGGGGACAGGGGGCTTGGAATGAGCAGTTCTTC
CDR3 protein: CASRGQGAWNEQFF

D gene: NA
J gene: TRBJ2-2
clone size: few
V gene: TRBV13
CDR3 DNA: TGTGCCAGCAGCTTATTCGGTCCTTCCGGGGACAAAAACACCGGGGAGCTGTTTTTT
CDR3 protein: CASSLFGPSGDKNTGELFF

D gene: TRBD2
J gene: TRBJ2-2
clone size: NA
V gene: TRBV30
CDR3 DNA: TGTGCCTGGAGTATAGCGGGGGGCCCGGGTGGGGAGCTGTTTTTT
CDR3 protein: CAWSIAGGPGGELFF

D gene: TRBD2
J gene: TRBJ2-1
clone size: NA
V gene: TRBV18
CDR3 DNA: TGTGCCAGCTCACTTACTAGCGGGGGGTTCAACAATGAGCAGTTCTTC
CDR3 protein: CASSLTSGGFNNEQFF

D gene: TRBD1
J gene: TRBJ2-7
clone size: few
V gene: TRBV7-8
CDR3 DNA: TGTGCCAGCAGCACCCGGACAGGGTCCTACGAGCAGTACTTC
CDR3 protein: CASSTRTGSYEQYF

D gene: TRBD1
J gene: TRBJ1-5
clone size: NA
V gene: TRBV25-1
CDR3 DNA: TGTGCCAGCAGGGGACAGGGGGAGGCTCAGCCCCAGCATTTT
CDR3 protein: CASRGQGEAQPQHF

D gene: TRBD1
J gene: TRBJ1-4
clone size: NA
V gene: TRBV15
CDR3 DNA: TGTGCCACCAGCAGAGAAGCCGGGACAGTGAATGAAAAACTGTTTTTT
CDR3 protein: CATSREAGTVNEKLFF

D gene: TRBD1
J gene: TRBJ1-2
clone size: NA
V gene: TRBV15
CDR3 DNA: TGTGCCACCAGCGACAGGGGCTATGGCTACACCTTC
CDR3 protein: CATSDRGYGYTF

D gene: NA
J gene: TRBJ1-1
clone size: NA
V gene: TRBV7-9
CDR3 DNA: TGTGCCAGCAGCTTAGCGGAGGGCTCAGCTTTCTTT
CDR3 protein: CASSLAEGSAFF

D gene: NA
J gene: TRBJ1-5
clone size: NA
V gene: TRBV19
CDR3 DNA: TGTGCCAGTAGTATAGCGGGAGGTCAGCCCCAGCATTTT
CDR3 protein: CASSIAGGQPQHF

D gene: TRBD1
J gene: TRBJ1-2
clone size: NA
V gene: TRBV19
CDR3 DNA: TGTGCCAGTAGATCGGGACAGGGGGCCTATGGCTACACCTTC
CDR3 protein: CASRSGQGAYGYTF

D gene: NA
J gene: TRBJ1-1
clone size: NA
V gene: TRBV29-1
CDR3 DNA: TGCAGCGCTTTTTACACTGAAGCTTTCTTT
CDR3 protein: CSAFYTEAFF

D gene: TRBD2
J gene: TRBJ2-3
clone size: NA
V gene: TRBV7-8
CDR3 DNA: TGTGCCAGCAGCCGACTAGCGGGGGGGCGGGTAGATACGCAGTATTTT
CDR3 protein: CASSRLAGGRVDTQYF

D gene: NA
J gene: TRBJ1-1
clone size: NA
V gene: TRBV7-2
CDR3 DNA: TGTGCCAGCAGCTCAAACTCGAACACTGAAGCTTTCTTT
CDR3 protein: CASSSNSNTEAFF

D gene: NA
J gene: TRBJ1-5
clone size: NA
V gene: TRBV5-1
CDR3 DNA: TGCGCCAGCAGCTTGGTAGGGGGCAATCAGCCCCAGCATTTT
CDR3 protein: CASSLVGGNQPQHF

D gene: TRBD2
J gene: TRBJ2-1
clone size: NA
V gene: TRBV7-9
CDR3 DNA: TGTGCCAGCAGAGCGGGGGGGTACAATGAGCAGTTCTTC
CDR3 protein: CASRAGGYNEQFF

D gene: NA
J gene: TRBJ2-6
clone size: NA
V gene: TRBV9
CDR3 DNA: TGTGCCAGCAGGAGAACCGGGTCGCCCTCTGGGGCCAACGTCCTGACTTTC
CDR3 protein: CASRRTGSPSGANVLTF

D gene: TRBD1
J gene: TRBJ1-2
clone size: once
V gene: TRBV5-4
CDR3 DNA: TGTGCCAGCAGCGAAGGACCGGACAGGGCCTCCTATGGCTACACCTTC
CDR3 protein: CASSEGPDRASYGYTF

D gene: NA
J gene: TRBJ1-1
clone size: NA
V gene: TRBV11-3
CDR3 DNA: TGTGCCAGCAGCTCTAATACCAACACTGAAGCTTTCTTT
CDR3 protein: CASSSNTNTEAFF

D gene: NA
J gene: TRBJ1-2
clone size: NA
V gene: TRBV7-9
CDR3 DNA: TGTGCCAGCAGCCAGGTCCCGCCAGGCAGCTATGGCTACACCTTC
CDR3 protein: CASSQVPPGSYGYTF